Here is one T cell receptor (beta chain) with its context. Libraries were prepared by immunoSEQ multiplex PCR; TCRdb keeps only in-frame clonotypes and omits some of them. The table includes roughly 300,000 clones, just over 90% detected once. This specimen comes from a study of blood T cell repertoires in COVID-19. The germline V gene encodes CDR1 SGHRS and CDR2 YFSETQ. The CDR3 consists of 14 residues. V lost 0 bases and J 8 bases, leaving 11 bases between the germline ends. The Seattle patients joined while their infection was active and were tracked longitudinally afterward. Sequences were obtained from peripheral blood. This receptor was identified in a woman aged 30 to 39 with COVID-19, enrolled during active disease. The gene calls are TRBV5-1 and TRBJ1-4; a weak D match, TRBD1 (5 bases). Here the CDR3 reads CASSLDQGYEKLFF. CDR3 DNA: TGCGCCAGCAGCTTGGATCAGGGTTACGAAAAACTGTTTTTT.